Following are 8 T cell receptor beta chains from one sample sequenced in a study of blood T cell repertoires in COVID-19. The protocol was immunoSEQ multiplex PCR, while the TCRdb copy is restricted to in-frame clones and leaves out a portion. The repertoire includes approximately 250,000 clones, around 88% of them detected once, and 2% to 2.5% sits in the top ten. Input material: PBMCs or T cells enriched from blood (not recorded which). The receptors originated from a woman between 40 and 50 years old with acute COVID-19.

The chain employs TRBV30 and TRBJ1-2; D possibly corresponds to TRBD1 (5 bases). In germline, CDR1 is GTSNPN, CDR2 SVGIG (reference sequence). Trimming removed 1 base from V and 6 bases from J, with 9 bases in between. This CDR3 is built from 12 residues. CDR3 DNA sequence: TGTGCCTGGAGTGAGCAGGGTGATGGCTACACCTTC. Protein sequence: CAWSEQGDGYTF.

This CDR3 is CATRASGGATDTQYF. In nucleotides, the CDR3 is TGTGCCACCAGGGCCTCCGGCGGGGCGACAGATACGCAGTATTTT. The rearrangement links TRBV24-1 to TRBJ2-3; tentatively, D is TRBD2 (6 bases). The germline CDR1 and CDR2 sequences are KGHDR and SFDVKD. Deletions cut 7 bases from V and 3 bases from J, with 16 bases between. The CDR3 sequence is 15 residues long.

This chain joins TRBV24-1 and TRBJ2-3; possible D gene TRBD2, 7 bases. Germline assignment: CDR1 KGHDR and CDR2 SFDVKD. CDR3 length: 16 residues. The V gene lost 5 bases and the J gene lost 2 bases, with 16 bases spanning the gap. The CDR3 loop reads CATSAGTGGVTDTQYF. The CDR3 nucleotides are TGTGCCACCAGTGCTGGTACGGGGGGCGTCACAGATACGCAGTATTTT.

This clone is a singleton in its sample. A much larger clone differs from this one at a single base, so this may be a read error. The V and J genes are TRBV7-8 and TRBJ1-1, with 7 bases matching TRBD1. There are 13 residues in the CDR3. Trimming took 3 bases from V and 3 from J; bases not matched to a gene: 1. Looked up from germline, CDR1 is SGHVS and CDR2 is FQNEAQ. The CDR3 sequence is CASSFDRDTEAFF. DNA for the CDR3: TGTGCCAGCAGCTTCGACAGGGACACTGAAGCTTTCTTT.

The chain is built from TRBV29-1 and TRBJ1-1; 9 bases are a match to TRBD1. This CDR3 is 13 amino acids long. With V trimmed by 7 bases and J by 6 bases, 9 bases remained unmatched. CDR1 is SQVTM and CDR2 is ANQGSEA in the germline V gene. The CDR3 region is CSAQGTGKAEAFF. CDR3 nucleotides: TGCAGCGCCCAAGGGACAGGGAAGGCTGAAGCTTTCTTT.

This clone came up a few times. The chain has TRBV3-1 (or the pseudogene TRBV3-2) and TRBJ1-3; D is possibly TRBD1 (6 bases). This CDR3 contains 13 residues. The V and J ends lost 2 bases and 7 bases respectively, with 9 bases between them. Germline CDR1 and CDR2: LGHDT and YNNKEL (reference sequence). The CDR3 loop reads CASSQFGGNTIYF. In DNA, the CDR3 is TGTGCCAGCAGCCAATTTGGGGGCAACACCATATATTTT.

The chain has TRBV7-2 and TRBJ2-3; D might be TRBD1 (7 bases). The CDR3 is 12 residues long. CDR1 is SGHTA, CDR2 FQGNSA, per germline. The CDR3 coding sequence is TGTGCGGCGGGACAGACCACAGATACGCAGTATTTT. Encoded protein: CAAGQTTDTQYF.

This chain joins TRBV10-3 and TRBJ1-6; D remains ambiguous. CDR1 is ENHRY, CDR2 SYGVKD, per germline. V was pared by 2 bases and J by 0 bases, with 8 bases between. This CDR3 has 16 amino acids. CDR3 sequence: CAISEGGSSYNSPLHF. The CDR3 nucleotides read TGTGCCATCAGTGAGGGAGGGAGCTCCTATAATTCACCCCTCCACTTT.